What follows are 29 T cell receptor beta chains derived from one specimen sequenced in a study of graft-versus-host responses after intestinal transplantation. Repertoires were generated with immunoSEQ multiplex PCR, while TCRdb's copy carries only in-frame clones and drops some. This table has tens of thousands of clones, about 90% appearing once. The source material was PBMCs, sampled about 330 days after intestinal transplant. Receptors originate from a human patient who received an intestinal transplant, so some T cells may come from the graft donor.

This chain connects TRBV9 to TRBJ2-2; 9 bases are shared with TRBD2. Germline assignment: CDR1 SGDLS and CDR2 YYNGEE. V shed 2 bases and J 6 bases; nucleotides not matched to a gene: 8. CDR3 length: 16 residues. The CDR3 nucleotides read TGTGCCAGCAGCGTCGGCCGGACTAGCGAGGCCGGGGAGCTGTTTTTT. Translating gives CASSVGRTSEAGELFF.

The CDR3 reads CASSWAMNTEAFF. The CDR3 nucleotides are TGTGCCAGCAGCTGGGCCATGAACACTGAAGCTTTCTTT. The J gene is TRBJ1-1, the V gene TRBV7-2; unclear D gene. The CDR3 is 13 amino acids. Trimming cost V 4 bases and J 0 bases, with 6 bases left between them. Germline V lookup: CDR1 SGHTA, CDR2 FQGNSA.

This clone occurred once. The CDR3 protein is CASRPQIDSDLSSTDTQYF. CDR3 in DNA: TGTGCCAGCCGCCCCCAAATAGACAGTGACCTCTCTAGCACAGATACGCAGTATTTT. V is TRBV28 and J is TRBJ2-3; D is perhaps TRBD1 (5 bases). Germline loops: CDR1 MDHEN, CDR2 SYDVKM. V was pared by 8 bases and J by 0 bases, with 27 bases between. This CDR3 is built from 19 residues.

The chain couples TRBV29-1 to TRBJ2-7; either TRBD1 or TRBD2 may fit D (5 bases each). Trimming pared 6 bases from V and 2 bases from J, leaving 14 bases between. CDR1 is SQVTM and CDR2 is ANQGSEA in the germline V gene. The CDR3 length is 13 residues. For the CDR3, the DNA is TGCAGCGTCAGAGGGACCCTGACCTACGAGCAGTACTTC. The encoded protein is CSVRGTLTYEQYF.

This clone came up once. The J gene is TRBJ1-5, the V gene TRBV19, with TRBD1 as a possible D gene (5 bases). The CDR3 has 19 amino acids. From germline, CDR1 is LNHDA and CDR2 SQIVND (reference sequence). Trimming took 2 bases from V and 3 from J, leaving 23 bases between them. This chain's CDR3 is CASSIPHPPAGHDNQPQHF. The CDR3 DNA reads TGTGCCAGTAGTATACCGCACCCCCCGGCAGGGCACGACAATCAGCCCCAGCATTTT.

The chain employs TRBV30 and TRBJ1-1, with 7 positions matching TRBD1. Germline assignment: CDR1 GTSNPN and CDR2 SVGIG (reference sequence). This CDR3 contains 13 residues. Unmatched junction bases numbered 4, after V lost 5 bases and J lost 1 base. The CDR3 is CAWGDSQNTEAFF. The CDR3 DNA is TGTGCCTGGGGGGACAGCCAGAACACTGAAGCTTTCTTT.

The chain links TRBV2 to TRBJ1-4; D is undetermined. The CDR3 has 14 amino acids. V lost 7 bases to trimming and J lost 6 bases, with 15 bases between them. Germline-derived CDR1 and CDR2 are SNHLY and FYNNEI. The DNA for the CDR3 is TGTGCCAGCAAGGGAGGGCAGGTCTATGAAAAACTGTTTTTT. Its protein product is CASKGGQVYEKLFF.

The chain joins TRBV6-1 to TRBJ2-2; unclear D gene. Trimming pared 5 bases from V and 0 bases from J, leaving 7 bases between. This CDR3 comprises 14 residues. The germline gives CDR1 MNHNS, CDR2 SASEGT. The CDR3 DNA follows: TGTGCCAGCAGTAGGACGGCGAACACCGGGGAGCTGTTTTTT. Its translation is CASSRTANTGELFF.

The chain has TRBV15 and TRBJ2-1, with 11 positions matching TRBD2. CDR3 size: 16 residues. The ends lost 0 bases at V and 5 bases at J; junction bases unmatched: 3. Germline CDR1 reads LNHNV; CDR2 reads YYDKDF (reference sequence). The CDR3 is CATSRDRTSGHNEQFF. DNA of the CDR3: TGTGCCACCAGCAGAGATAGGACTAGCGGGCACAATGAGCAGTTCTTC.

The V call is TRBV4-2, the J call TRBJ2-5; D might be TRBD2 (5 bases). Germline V lookup: CDR1 LGHNA, CDR2 YNFKEQ. V lost 0 bases to trimming and J lost 3 bases, with 11 bases between them. The length of the CDR3 is 15 residues. CDR3 amino acids: CASSQDLGSEETQYF. Here the CDR3 DNA reads TGTGCCAGCAGCCAAGATCTGGGTAGCGAAGAGACCCAGTACTTC.

The V gene is TRBV28, the J gene TRBJ1-4; TRBD1 might be the D (6 bases). CDR1 and CDR2 (germline): MDHEN, SYDVKM. The V and J ends lost 4 bases and 7 bases respectively, with 25 bases between them. The CDR3 sequence is 18 residues long. This CDR3 reads CASSSLQGGARFGEKLFF. Written as DNA, the CDR3 is TGTGCCAGCAGTTCCTTACAGGGAGGCGCCCGGTTCGGTGAAAAACTGTTTTTT.

The chain recombines TRBV6-5 with TRBJ1-1; 7 nucleotides agree with TRBD1. V dropped 6 bases and J dropped 5; count of bases not matched to a gene: 9. The CDR3 consists of 14 residues. Germline V gene sequence: CDR1 MNHEY, CDR2 SVGAGI. The DNA for the CDR3 is TGTGCCAGCAGCCGACAGGGTTGGGAGACTGAAGCTTTCTTT. It is translated as CASSRQGWETEAFF.

This sequence joins TRBV28 and TRBJ2-3; a weak D match, TRBD2 (6 bases). The V end lost 2 bases, the J end lost 5 bases, and 11 bases lay between the germline ends. The CDR3 contains 14 residues. Per the germline V gene, CDR1 is MDHEN and CDR2 is SYDVKM. The CDR3 DNA reads as TGTGCCAGCAGTTTAACGGGAGCGGAAGATACGCAGTATTTT. It codes for CASSLTGAEDTQYF.

The chain employs TRBV2 and TRBJ2-7, with D unresolved. The CDR3 length is 12 residues. Germline V gene lookup returns CDR1 SNHLY and CDR2 FYNNEI. Trimming took off 9 bases at V and 3 bases at J, with 12 bases between the two ends. The CDR3 is CASGSIRYEQYF. In DNA form, the CDR3 reads TGTGCCAGTGGGTCGATCCGCTACGAGCAGTACTTC.

V is TRBV11-2 and J is TRBJ2-2; D is undetermined. From germline, CDR1 is SGHAT and CDR2 FQNNGV. CDR3 length equals 12 residues. V lost 4 bases and J 9 bases, leaving 9 bases between the germline ends. The CDR3 nucleotides are TGTGCCAGCAGCTCAGAGCCCAGGGAGCTGTTTTTT. Amino acids: CASSSEPRELFF.

The gene calls are TRBV2 and TRBJ2-5; tentatively, D is TRBD2 (6 bases). Germline lookup yields CDR1 SNHLY and CDR2 FYNNEI. The ends were cut back, 7 bases at V and 5 bases at J, with 20 bases in the middle. The length of the CDR3 is 15 residues. The CDR3 sequence is CASTGTRGTGETQYF. CDR3 sequence (DNA): TGTGCCAGCACCGGGACCCGCGGGACGGGGGAGACCCAGTACTTC.

As concerns this clone: A read error may produce the germline difference seen at one junction end. For the CDR3, the DNA is TGTGCCAGCAGCCAATTGTCTTGGGATGGCTACGCCTTC. It codes for CASSQLSWDGYAF. V gene TRBV14 combines with J gene TRBJ1-2; D is unresolved. The CDR3 runs to 13 residues. Germline CDR1 reads SGHDN; CDR2 reads FVKESK.

This chain connects TRBV28 to TRBJ1-4, with D possibly matching TRBD1 (6 bases). Looked up from germline, CDR1 is MDHEN and CDR2 is SYDVKM. The V end lost 3 bases, the J end lost 3 bases, and 14 bases lay between the germline ends. This CDR3 has 16 amino acids. The CDR3 DNA reads as TGTGCCAGCAGTTTTTTCGGGGGGGCGGCTAATGAAAAACTGTTTTTT. Amino acid sequence: CASSFFGGAANEKLFF.

The rearrangement joins TRBV7-9 to TRBJ1-4; D gene ambiguous. V lost 3 bases, J lost 7 bases, and 9 bases lay in between. CDR3 size: 13 residues. Germline CDR1 reads SEHNR; CDR2 reads FQNEAQ (reference sequence). The DNA of the CDR3 is TGTGCCAGCAGCTTTAGGAGTTCTGAAAAACTGTTTTTT. Protein sequence: CASSFRSSEKLFF.

This chain joins TRBV10-1 and TRBJ2-7; possibly TRBD1 for D (8 bases). V was trimmed by 6 bases and J by 5 bases, leaving 17 bases between them. Germline V lookup: CDR1 WNHNN, CDR2 SYGVQD (reference sequence). There are 14 residues in the CDR3. The CDR3 here is CASSRTGRVNEQYF. In nucleotides, the CDR3 is TGCGCCAGCAGCCGGACAGGGAGGGTCAACGAGCAGTACTTC.

This chain connects TRBV12-2 to TRBJ2-5; the table's D call of TRBD2 was not tested on the DNA. Judging by the DNA end, TRBJ2-7 fits better; the J call may be wrong. TRBV12-2 is recorded as a pseudogene. The CDR3 contains 17 residues. CDR3 protein: CASRLVMGGRKLYEQYF. CDR3 sequence (DNA): TGTGCAAGTCGCTTAGTCATGGGGGGGCGGAAACTCTACGAGCAGTACTTC.

The chain carries TRBV6-5 and TRBJ1-2; tentative D call: TRBD1 (6 bases). CDR1 and CDR2 from the germline V gene are MNHEY and SVGAGI. CDR3 length: 12 amino acids. V was trimmed by 5 bases and J by 4 bases, leaving 8 bases between them. CDR3 sequence (DNA): TGTGCCAGCAGTCCAGGGGTCTATGGCTACACCTTC. This sequence encodes CASSPGVYGYTF.

The chain employs TRBV28 and TRBJ1-5, with D possibly TRBD1 on 5 matching bases. Germline V gene data show CDR1 as MDHEN and CDR2 as SYDVKM. The germline V and J ends were trimmed by 3 bases and 7 bases, with 13 bases remaining between them. CDR3 length: 14 residues. CDR3 region: CASSLVQGDQPQHF. CDR3 in DNA: TGTGCCAGCAGTTTGGTGCAGGGAGACCAGCCCCAGCATTTT.

The CDR3 spells CASSEPPGLNTEAFF. The DNA for the CDR3 is TGTGCCAGCAGTGAACCCCCAGGGCTGAACACTGAAGCTTTCTTT. The chain has TRBV6-1 and TRBJ1-1; D might be TRBD1 (5 bases). Trimming left V 2 bases short and J 0 bases short, with 10 bases between. CDR1 MNHNS and CDR2 SASEGT come from the germline V gene. The CDR3 sequence is 15 residues long.

The chain joins TRBV9 to TRBJ2-5; no firm D call. The V gene lost 0 bases and the J gene lost 2 bases, with 11 bases spanning the gap. The length of the CDR3 is 15 residues. Germline lookup yields CDR1 SGDLS and CDR2 YYNGEE. As DNA, the CDR3 is TGTGCCAGCAGCGTAGAGGCGAAAATACAAGAGACCCAGTACTTC. It is translated as CASSVEAKIQETQYF. The variable domain in full, completed from reference TRBV9 and TRBJ2-5, reads DSGVTQTPKHLITATGQRVTLRCSPRSGDLSVYWYQQSLDQGLQFLIQYYNGEERAKGNILERFSAQQFPDLHSELNLSSLELGDSALYFCASSVEAKIQETQYFGPGTRLLVL.

The chain is built from TRBV28 and TRBJ2-1, with 8 bases identical to TRBD1. V shed 4 bases, J shed 4 bases, and the junction held 9 bases outside the gene matches. Germline-derived CDR1 and CDR2 are MDHEN and SYDVKM. CDR3 size: 16 residues. For the CDR3, the DNA is TGTGCCAGCAGTTCGCAGGGGGCCTGGGGATACAATGAGCAGTTCTTC. Translation: CASSSQGAWGYNEQFF.

The chain is built from TRBV6-5 and TRBJ1-1; D unclear. CDR1 is MNHEY, CDR2 SVGAGI, per germline. This CDR3 spans 11 amino acids. Trimming stripped 6 bases from V and 5 bases from J, with 7 bases between. The chain's CDR3 is CASRLGTEAFF. DNA of the CDR3: TGTGCCAGCAGACTCGGGACTGAAGCTTTCTTT.

This clone was seen only a few times. The chain is built from TRBV19 and TRBJ1-1; 7 bases fit TRBD1. Losses at the gene ends were 7 bases for V and 3 bases for J; bases not matched to a gene: 5. Germline-derived CDR1 and CDR2 are LNHDA and SQIVND (reference sequence). CDR3 length equals 13 residues. The CDR3 region is CASMKGAHTEAFF. The CDR3 DNA reads as TGTGCCAGTATGAAGGGGGCGCACACTGAAGCTTTCTTT.

The CDR3 reads CASRRAPWGPYEQYF. The CDR3 nucleotides read TGTGCAAGTCGCAGGGCCCCCTGGGGCCCCTACGAGCAGTACTTC. The rearrangement uses TRBV12-2 and TRBJ2-7; TRBD1 was called by the table and not checked on the DNA. TRBV12-2 is tagged as a pseudogene. CDR3 length: 15 residues.